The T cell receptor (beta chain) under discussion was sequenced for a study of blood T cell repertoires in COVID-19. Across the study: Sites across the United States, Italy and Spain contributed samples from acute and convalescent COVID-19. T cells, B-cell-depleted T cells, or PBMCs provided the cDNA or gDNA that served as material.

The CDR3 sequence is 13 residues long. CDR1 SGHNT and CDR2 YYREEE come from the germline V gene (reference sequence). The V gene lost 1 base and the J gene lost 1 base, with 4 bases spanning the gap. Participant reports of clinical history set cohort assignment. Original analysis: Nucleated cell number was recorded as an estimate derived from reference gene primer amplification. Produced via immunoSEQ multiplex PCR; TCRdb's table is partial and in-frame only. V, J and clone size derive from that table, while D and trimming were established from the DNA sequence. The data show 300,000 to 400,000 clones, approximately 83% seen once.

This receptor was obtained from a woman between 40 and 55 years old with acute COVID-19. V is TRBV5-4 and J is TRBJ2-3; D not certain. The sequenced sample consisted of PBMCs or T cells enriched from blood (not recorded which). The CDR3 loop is CASSLRGTDTQYF. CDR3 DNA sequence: TGTGCCAGCAGCTTGCGGGGCACAGATACGCAGTATTTT.